The clone carrying this T cell receptor delta chain was detected only a few times. Its antigen is unknown. The germline V gene has CDR1 TSWWSYY and CDR2 QGS. The CDR3 has 22 residues. V lost 3 bases, J lost 0 bases, and 32 bases lay in between. This sample was included in a study of Vδ1+ human thymocytes. Extracted RNA was reverse transcribed into cDNA. Multiplex PCR used pooled V-gene forward primers and a constant-region reverse primer to amplify CDR3s. TCRdb reapplied CATT to the multiplex PCR reads. The sample holds around 20,000 delta-chain clones, roughly 8% seen once. General study results and limits: In the thymus, TRG and TRD repertoires looked highly polyclonal with Gaussian CDR3 lengths.

The source material was Vdelta1+ gamma-delta thymocytes from the thymus. Subset given: FACS-sorted CD3+ TCRalphabeta- TCRVdelta1+ TCRVdelta2- thymocytes. The chain uses TRDV1 and TRDJ1, with a weak D call TRDD3 (6 bases). The sequence derives from a child less than two years old who had congenital heart surgery. The CDR3 region has the DNA TGTGCTCTTGGGGAGGGGTTAGCCTTCTTTTTCCGGGGGACACCGTACACCGATAAACTCATCTTT. Residues: CALGEGLAFFFRGTPYTDKLIF.